The 17 T cell receptor beta chains below all came from one sample that was sequenced in a study of shared clonotypes between healthy human individuals. Repertoires were generated with immunoSEQ multiplex PCR, while TCRdb's copy carries only in-frame clones and drops some. The profile shows about 1.9 million clones, around 95% of them singletons. Only CD45RO-negative cells positively selected for CCR7 counted as naive CD8 cells, so terminally differentiated effector memory CD45RA+ cells were excluded. Sample: naive CD8+ T cells from PBMCs. The receptors shown here come from a young man in good health. Some clones in this sample may be carry-over from other donors' samples.

The chain recombines TRBV7-9 with TRBJ2-1, with 8 bases lining up with TRBD2. The CDR3 length is 16 residues. With 0 bases clipped from V and 3 bases from J, the junction kept 4 bases outside the gene matches. Germline CDR1 SEHNR, CDR2 FQNEAQ (reference sequence). CDR3: CASSLARAGGYNEQFF. The CDR3 DNA sequence: TGTGCCAGCAGCTTAGCGCGCGCGGGGGGCTACAATGAGCAGTTCTTC. Drawing the rest from reference TRBV7-9 and TRBJ2-1, the complete variable domain is DTGVSQNPRHKITKRGQNVTFRCDPISEHNRLYWYRQTLGQGPEFLTYFQNEAQLEKSRLLSDRFSAERPKGSFSTLEIQRTEQGDSAMYLCASSLARAGGYNEQFFGPGTRLTVL.

The chain is built from TRBV30 and TRBJ2-3, with D possibly being TRBD2 (6 bases). The CDR3 runs to 15 residues. Trimming took 4 bases from V and 0 from J, leaving 14 bases between them. CDR1 and CDR2 from the germline V gene are GTSNPN and SVGIG (reference sequence). CDR3 in amino acids: CAWTVGGTSTDTQYF. The CDR3 DNA sequence: TGTGCCTGGACCGTTGGCGGGACGAGCACAGATACGCAGTATTTT.

As concerns this clone: Other DNA sequences in this specimen translate into the identical CDR3. The CDR3 nucleotides are TGTGCCAGCAGCGTAGGCGTAGGGGACACTGAAGCTTTCTTT. It is translated as CASSVGVGDTEAFF. This chain links TRBV9 with TRBJ1-1; a possible D gene is TRBD1 (5 bases). The CDR3 spans 14 residues. V was cut by 0 bases and J by 3 bases, with 9 bases left in between. Germline loops: CDR1 SGDLS, CDR2 YYNGEE.

CDR3 loop: CASSLLGGKQYF. In DNA, the CDR3 is TGTGCCAGCAGTTTACTAGGGGGCAAGCAGTACTTC. The genes are TRBV27 and TRBJ2-7; 7 positions agree with TRBD1. The CDR3 has 12 amino acids. The J segment lost 8 bases and the V segment lost 2 bases, leaving 3 bases of the junction unmatched. Germline V CDR1 and CDR2: MNHEY, SMNVEV (reference sequence).

The V and J genes are TRBV6-1 and TRBJ2-1; 10 bases align to TRBD1. The CDR3 extends over 16 amino acids. V gave up 2 bases and J gave up 7 bases; unmatched junction bases: 8. CDR1 is MNHNS and CDR2 is SASEGT in the germline V gene. Here the CDR3 reads CASSEFRGQGNNEQFF. The DNA for the CDR3 is TGTGCCAGCAGTGAATTCCGGGGACAGGGGAATAATGAGCAGTTCTTC.

The chain has TRBV28 and TRBJ2-7, with D uncertain. The CDR3 is made up of 15 amino acids. V was trimmed by 2 bases and J by 3 bases, leaving 14 bases between them. Germline V gene sequence: CDR1 MDHEN, CDR2 SYDVKM. The CDR3: CASSLLTVLGYEQYF. In DNA, the CDR3 is TGTGCCAGCAGTTTACTTACAGTGCTTGGCTACGAGCAGTACTTC.

The chain recombines TRBV6-1 with TRBJ2-7, with D perhaps assigned TRBD1 or TRBD2 (5 bases each). Trimming removed 4 bases from V and 3 bases from J, with 16 bases in between. CDR3 length: 15 residues. Germline V gene sequence: CDR1 MNHNS, CDR2 SASEGT. CDR3 sequence reads: CASSGRDGGNYEQYF. In DNA, the CDR3 is TGTGCCAGCAGTGGCCGGGACGGCGGAAACTACGAGCAGTACTTC.

This clone was observed a few times. This CDR3 is CASLSGTGAPYEQYF. As DNA, the CDR3 is TGTGCCAGTTTGAGCGGGACAGGGGCTCCCTACGAGCAGTACTTC. The genes are TRBV7-9 and TRBJ2-7; the match to TRBD1 covers 10 bases. This CDR3 is built from 15 residues. Germline CDR1 reads SEHNR; CDR2 reads FQNEAQ (reference sequence). After removal of 9 bases from V and 2 bases from J, the junction contained 10 bases not matched to a gene.

About this clone: A junction boundary mismatches the germline segment, possibly from a read error. The chain couples TRBV7-3 to TRBJ2-3; 11 bases match TRBD2. Germline V gene data show CDR1 as SGHTA and CDR2 as FQGTGA. The CDR3 has 16 residues. The CDR3 coding sequence is TGTGCCAGCAGCGTAACTAGCGGGGGTAACACAGATACGCAGTATTTT. Amino acid sequence: CASSVTSGGNTDTQYF.

This rearrangement joins TRBV9 to TRBJ2-2; weak D call: TRBD2 (5 bases). The germline V gene encodes CDR1 SGDLS and CDR2 YYNGEE. CDR3 length equals 14 residues. V was pared by 3 bases and J by 4 bases, with 10 bases between. This CDR3 reads CASSAGLSTGELFF. The CDR3 DNA reads as TGTGCCAGCAGCGCCGGACTGAGCACCGGGGAGCTGTTTTTT.

The V call is TRBV4-1, the J call TRBJ2-7; D gene unclear. Trimming took off 0 bases at V and 1 base at J, with 13 bases between the two ends. Germline assignment: CDR1 MGHRA and CDR2 YSYEKL. The CDR3 runs 16 residues. The CDR3 nucleotides read TGCGCCAGCAGCCAAGATCTCATTAGGCTGTCCTACGAGCAGTACTTC. This codes for CASSQDLIRLSYEQYF.

This clone was seen once. The CDR3 DNA sequence: TGTGCCAGCAGTTACTCGATGCAGGGAACGGATGGCTACACCTTC. Its translation is CASSYSMQGTDGYTF. The V and J genes are TRBV6-5 and TRBJ1-2, with a tentative D call TRBD1 (5 bases). Germline CDR1 and CDR2: MNHEY and SVGAGI. Trimming left V 0 bases short and J 6 bases short, with 14 bases between. The CDR3 is 15 residues long.

The rearrangement links TRBV9 to TRBJ1-5; tentative D call: TRBD1 (5 bases). Germline-derived CDR1 and CDR2 are SGDLS and YYNGEE. The CDR3 contains 15 residues. Trimming removed 4 bases from V and 1 base from J, with 12 bases in between. This CDR3 is CASSPRGESNQPQHF. The CDR3 nucleotides read TGTGCCAGCAGCCCCCGGGGGGAGAGCAATCAGCCCCAGCATTTT. Variable domain in full (rest from reference TRBV9 and TRBJ1-5): DSGVTQTPKHLITATGQRVTLRCSPRSGDLSVYWYQQSLDQGLQFLIQYYNGEERAKGNILERFSAQQFPDLHSELNLSSLELGDSALYFCASSPRGESNQPQHFGDGTRLSIL.

The rearrangement links TRBV9 to TRBJ2-7; D gene ambiguous. The CDR3 covers 13 residues. The V end was cut by 1 base, the J end by 4 bases, with 9 bases between. The germline gives CDR1 SGDLS, CDR2 YYNGEE. This CDR3 is CASSVTPTYEQYF. In DNA form, the CDR3 reads TGTGCCAGCAGCGTAACCCCGACTTACGAGCAGTACTTC.

The chain recombines TRBV5-6 with TRBJ2-3, with D perhaps TRBD1 (6 bases). The germline CDR1 and CDR2 sequences are SGHDT and YYEEEE. V lost 0 bases and J 5 bases, leaving 10 bases between the germline ends. The CDR3 contains 14 residues. CDR3 in DNA: TGTGCCAGCAGCTTGGAGGGGGAAGGAGATACGCAGTATTTT. As protein: CASSLEGEGDTQYF.

As regards this clone: The sample carries other DNA sequences with the same CDR3. V usage is TRBV7-9 and J usage is TRBJ2-7; D might be TRBD1 (6 bases). The V end lost 1 base, the J end lost 10 bases, and 11 bases lay between the germline ends. Germline V lookup: CDR1 SEHNR, CDR2 FQNEAQ (reference sequence). The CDR3 has 12 residues. CDR3 in amino acids: CASSLGTAEQYF. CDR3 nucleotides: TGTGCCAGCAGCTTAGGGACAGCGGAACAGTACTTC.

This chain joins TRBV9 and TRBJ1-3; no firm D call. The ends were cut back, 4 bases at V and 4 bases at J, with 15 bases in the middle. The CDR3 runs to 15 residues. Germline loops: CDR1 SGDLS, CDR2 YYNGEE. CDR3 bases: TGTGCCAGCAGCCCACCCGTTAGGTCCGGAAACACCATATATTTT. Protein: CASSPPVRSGNTIYF.